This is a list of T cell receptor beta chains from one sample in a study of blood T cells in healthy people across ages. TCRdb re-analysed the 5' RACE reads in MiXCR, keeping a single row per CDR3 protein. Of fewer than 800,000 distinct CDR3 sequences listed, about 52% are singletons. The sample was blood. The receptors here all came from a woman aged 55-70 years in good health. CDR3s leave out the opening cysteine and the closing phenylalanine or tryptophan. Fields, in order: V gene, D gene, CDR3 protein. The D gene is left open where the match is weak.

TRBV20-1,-,SARDPTVNTQY
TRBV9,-,ASSVDLWDEQY
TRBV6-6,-,ASRKEGMGGDTEAF
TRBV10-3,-,AISESRSPGGNEQF
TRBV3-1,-,ASSQSGASYGYT
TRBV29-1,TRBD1,SVEGGGRETQY
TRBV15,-,ATSRAGFDEQF
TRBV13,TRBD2,ASSFTSGRKIFEQY
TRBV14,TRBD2,ASSLGGAGTPYEQY
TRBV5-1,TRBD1,ASSLEGQGAYEQY
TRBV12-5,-,ASGLGLSGSRTDTQY
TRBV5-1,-,ASSWGWDEQF
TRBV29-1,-,SVASSGYT
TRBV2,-,ASSSPAGTSTDTQY
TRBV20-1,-,SADSRQDEQY
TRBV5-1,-,ASSPTPISTDTQY
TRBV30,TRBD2,AWTIELAGGGETQF
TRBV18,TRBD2,ASSLTSGAQF
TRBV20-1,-,SARDWGSVTEAF
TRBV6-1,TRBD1,ASSPWTGRSDSPLH
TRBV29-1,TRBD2,SVEPGTSGNNEQY
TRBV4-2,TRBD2,ASSQGSAGGETQY